A selection of T cell receptor beta chains follows, all from one sample in a study of Graves' ophthalmopathy and Graves' hyperthyroidism. TCRdb used MiXCR to reprocess the multiplex PCR reads, holding one entry per CDR3 protein. This table has more than 1,000,000 distinct CDR3 sequences, less than 45% appearing once. Sequencing was done on a sample of peripheral blood or thyroid tissue (not recorded which). The receptor source for this set is an adult man with Graves' hyperthyroidism. CDR3s include the opening cysteine and the closing phenylalanine or tryptophan. A D gene is named only where the DNA matches it firmly. For some rows the clone size is stated as once, few or many, or as a class when expanded; others skip it.

v_call: TRBV29-1; clone_size: NA; d_call: NA; j_call: TRBJ1-5; cdr3_nt: TGCAGCGCCAGATTGTCAGGGAAACAGCCCCAGCATTTT; cdr3_aa: CSARLSGKQPQHF
v_call: TRBV13; clone_size: many; d_call: NA; j_call: TRBJ2-7; cdr3_nt: TGTGCCAGCAGCTTTAGTATGGACAGAAACTACGAGCAGTACTTC; cdr3_aa: CASSFSMDRNYEQYF
v_call: TRBV7-9; clone_size: NA; d_call: TRBD2; j_call: TRBJ2-7; cdr3_nt: TGTGCCAGCAGCGGAGGTATCCTAGCGGGAGGGCCCTCCTACGAGCAGTACTTC; cdr3_aa: CASSGGILAGGPSYEQYF
v_call: TRBV9; clone_size: NA; d_call: TRBD1; j_call: TRBJ1-4; cdr3_nt: TGTGCCAGCAGCGTAACGGACAGGCCTATGGGTGAAAAACTGTTTTTT; cdr3_aa: CASSVTDRPMGEKLFF
v_call: TRBV27; clone_size: few; d_call: NA; j_call: TRBJ1-2; cdr3_nt: TGTGCCAGCCGGAGGGCAGGGGCGGATGGCTACACCTTC; cdr3_aa: CASRRAGADGYTF
v_call: TRBV20-1; clone_size: NA; d_call: TRBD1; j_call: TRBJ2-5; cdr3_nt: TGCAGTGCTAGGAAGGACAGGGGGCGCCCGCAGACCCAGTACTTC; cdr3_aa: CSARKDRGRPQTQYF
v_call: TRBV7-2; clone_size: NA; d_call: TRBD1; j_call: TRBJ1-3; cdr3_nt: TGTGCCAGCAGCCGGGACAGGCTCAGGGGAAACACCATATATTTT; cdr3_aa: CASSRDRLRGNTIYF
v_call: TRBV7-8; clone_size: many; d_call: TRBD1; j_call: TRBJ1-5; cdr3_nt: TGTGCCAGCAGCCAAGGGACAGGCAATCAGCCCCAGCATTTT; cdr3_aa: CASSQGTGNQPQHF
v_call: TRBV7-9; clone_size: NA; d_call: NA; j_call: TRBJ2-2; cdr3_nt: TGTGCCAGCAGAACAGGTCCCCGGACACCCGGGGAGCTGTTTTTT; cdr3_aa: CASRTGPRTPGELFF
v_call: TRBV5-5; clone_size: many; d_call: NA; j_call: TRBJ1-1; cdr3_nt: TGTGCCAGCAGTTACAGGACGGGGAACACTGAAGCTTTCTTT; cdr3_aa: CASSYRTGNTEAFF
v_call: TRBV3-2; clone_size: few; d_call: NA; j_call: TRBJ1-3; cdr3_nt: TGTGCCAGCAGCGCCGTTCCTGGCAGGGGAAACACCATATATTTT; cdr3_aa: CASSAVPGRGNTIYF
v_call: TRBV7-2; clone_size: once; d_call: TRBD1; j_call: TRBJ1-2; cdr3_nt: TGTGCCAGCACGTTCCAGATGGACAGGAGGTTCGGCTACACCTTC; cdr3_aa: CASTFQMDRRFGYTF
v_call: TRBV7-9; clone_size: NA; d_call: NA; j_call: TRBJ2-7; cdr3_nt: TGTGCCAGCAGCGTCCGGGGCGCCGGGCCGGTGAACTACGAGCAGTACTTC; cdr3_aa: CASSVRGAGPVNYEQYF
v_call: TRBV6-2/TRBV6-3; clone_size: NA; d_call: NA; j_call: TRBJ1-2; cdr3_nt: TGTGCCAGTGACAAGGGAACCCATGGCGACACCTTC; cdr3_aa: CASDKGTHGDTF
v_call: TRBV29-1; clone_size: NA; d_call: TRBD1; j_call: TRBJ2-5; cdr3_nt: TGCAGCCTCGGGACAGGGCCTTTGGAGACCCAGTACTTC; cdr3_aa: CSLGTGPLETQYF
v_call: TRBV7-2; clone_size: once; d_call: TRBD1; j_call: TRBJ1-2; cdr3_nt: TGTGCCAGCAGCTTCGGGACAGGCCCCTATGGCTACACCTTC; cdr3_aa: CASSFGTGPYGYTF
v_call: TRBV29-1; clone_size: many; d_call: NA; j_call: TRBJ2-6; cdr3_nt: TGCAGCGTGGCTAGCTCTGGGGCCAACGTCCTGACTTTC; cdr3_aa: CSVASSGANVLTF